The 12 T cell receptor beta chains below all came from one sample that was sequenced in a study of T cell responses to AZD1222 COVID-19 vaccine. Profiled with immunoSEQ multiplex PCR; TCRdb holds only in-frame clones, not every one. Here the sample spans roughly 120,000 clones, roughly nine tenths being singletons. Sample: peripheral blood, taken on day 0 of AZD1222 vaccination. All receptors derive from an adult in good health.

The chain employs TRBV28 and TRBJ1-5; tentative D call: TRBD1 (6 bases). V was pared by 5 bases and J by 3 bases, with 11 bases between. Germline CDR1 and CDR2: MDHEN and SYDVKM. The CDR3 covers 14 residues. CDR3 nucleotides: TGTGCCAGCAGTCCAACAGGGTTCAATCAGCCCCAGCATTTT. Its protein product is CASSPTGFNQPQHF.

The rearrangement links TRBV7-8 to TRBJ2-7; D tentatively fits TRBD1 or TRBD2 (5 bases each). Germline CDR1 is SGHVS and CDR2 is FQNEAQ. V gave up 1 base and J gave up 0 bases, with 10 bases separating them. The CDR3 is made up of 15 amino acids. The CDR3 nucleotides are TGTGCCAGCAGCTTAGGGGCAGGGAGCTCCTACGAGCAGTACTTC. Amino acid sequence: CASSLGAGSSYEQYF.

The V call is TRBV2, the J call TRBJ2-2; 8 bases fit TRBD2. CDR1 SNHLY and CDR2 FYNNEI come from the germline V gene. This CDR3 contains 15 residues. Germline trimming cut 8 bases from V and 3 bases from J; bases unmatched to any gene: 8. The CDR3 nucleotides are TGTGCCAGCCGGGGGCGGGGGGCGGACACCGGGGAGCTGTTTTTT. Amino acids: CASRGRGADTGELFF.

The chain has TRBV19 and TRBJ1-1; no definite D call. Trimming removed 0 bases at V and 1 base at J, with 6 bases between. CDR1 LNHDA and CDR2 SQIVND come from the germline V gene (reference sequence). CDR3 length: 14 residues. The CDR3 protein is CASSIDWGNTEAFF. DNA of the CDR3: TGTGCCAGTAGTATAGATTGGGGGAACACTGAAGCTTTCTTT.

The CDR3 nucleotides are TGTGCCACCAGCCCAGGGGCCGGGACCCAGTACTTC. Residues: CATSPGAGTQYF. The V gene is TRBV24-1, the J gene TRBJ2-5, with D possibly TRBD1 on 6 matching bases. This CDR3 contains 12 residues. V gave up 7 bases and J gave up 7 bases, with 12 bases separating them. CDR1 KGHDR and CDR2 SFDVKD come from the germline V gene.

This clone was recorded once. The gene calls are TRBV7-8 and TRBJ1-6; tentatively, D is TRBD1 (6 bases). V lost 5 bases and J lost 6, with 17 bases in between. CDR1 is SGHVS and CDR2 is FQNEAQ in the germline V gene. This CDR3 contains 16 residues. For the CDR3, the DNA is TGTGCCAGCAGCAGACTGGGGGCGCTGATTAATTCACCCCTCCACTTT. Amino acid sequence: CASSRLGALINSPLHF.

Here the CDR3 reads CASSPGFRAYYGYTF. The CDR3 region has the DNA TGTGCCAGCAGTCCAGGATTTCGGGCTTACTATGGCTACACCTTC. The gene calls are TRBV27 and TRBJ1-2; D is ambiguous. Germline values: CDR1 MNHEY, CDR2 SMNVEV (reference sequence). The CDR3 covers 15 residues. V lost 5 bases, J lost 3 bases, and 16 bases lay in between.

The CDR3 is CASSLGPDEQYF. The CDR3 bases are TGTGCCAGCAGCCTCGGACCTGACGAGCAGTACTTC. This chain links TRBV3-1 (or the pseudogene TRBV3-2) with TRBJ2-7; no clear D. The V end lost 4 bases, the J end lost 5 bases, and 9 bases lay between the germline ends. The CDR3 has 12 residues. The germline V gene encodes CDR1 LGHDT and CDR2 YNNKEL (reference sequence).

V and J are TRBV21-1 and TRBJ2-5; the DNA was not compared with TRBD2, the D call given in the table. TRBV21-1 is recorded as a pseudogene. The CDR3 totals 14 residues. CDR3 sequence reads: CASSKELESETQYF. CDR3 in DNA: TGTGCCAGCAGCAAGGAGCTGGAAAGTGAGACCCAGTACTTC.

The chain uses TRBV7-6 and TRBJ2-3; 8 bases align to TRBD2. V was clipped by 5 bases and J by 4 bases; unmatched bases: 11. Germline V gene sequence: CDR1 SGHVS, CDR2 FNYEAQ. The CDR3 consists of 16 residues. The CDR3 protein is CASSLGGSGSSDTQYF. Here the CDR3 DNA reads TGTGCCAGCAGCCTAGGTGGGAGCGGGAGTTCAGATACGCAGTATTTT. The full variable domain, in which reference TRBV7-6 and TRBJ2-3 provide the parts outside the CDR3, is GAGVSQSPRYKVTKRGQDVALRCDPISGHVSLYWYRQALGQGPEFLTYFNYEAQQDKSGLPNDRFSAERPEGSISTLTIQRTEQRDSAMYRCASSLGGSGSSDTQYFGPGTRLTVL.

This clone was picked up one time. The chain is built from TRBV2 and TRBJ1-2; D is undetermined. Trimming shortened V by 6 bases and J by 0 bases, and 5 bases separated the two germline ends. Germline values: CDR1 SNHLY, CDR2 FYNNEI. CDR3 length: 12 amino acids. The CDR3 loop is CASRAANYGYTF. The CDR3 DNA reads as TGTGCCAGCAGGGCAGCTAACTATGGCTACACCTTC. Filled out from reference TRBV2 and TRBJ1-2, the complete variable domain reads EPEVTQTPSHQVTQMGQEVILRCVPISNHLYFYWYRQILGQKVEFLVSFYNNEISEKSEIFDDQFSVERPDGSNFTLKIRSTKLEDSAMYFCASRAANYGYTFGSGTRLTVV.

This rearrangement joins TRBV3-1 (or the pseudogene TRBV3-2) to TRBJ2-3, with D tentatively TRBD1 or TRBD2 (5 bases each). Deletions cut 3 bases from V and 3 bases from J, with 13 bases between. Germline V gene sequence: CDR1 LGHDT, CDR2 YNNKEL (reference sequence). CDR3 length equals 15 residues. DNA of the CDR3: TGTGCCAGCAGCCACGGGGCCTCGGTAACAGATACGCAGTATTTT. Protein: CASSHGASVTDTQYF.